A selection of T cell receptor beta chains follows, all from one sample in a study of human thymus T cells. Method: immunoSEQ multiplex PCR; TCRdb's copy keeps in-frame clones and lacks some. The data hold roughly 120,000 clones, with about 93% observed a single time. Material: thymus tissue. These receptors were taken from a boy under two years old with a congenital heart defect but otherwise immunologically healthy. Both conserved end residues are part of each CDR3. The size entry is marked missing in some rows and otherwise reads once, few, many or a size class.

J gene: TRBJ2-1; clone size: NA; V gene: TRBV5-1; CDR3 protein: CASSISNGGAEYEQFF
J gene: TRBJ2-1; clone size: NA; V gene: TRBV6-1; CDR3 protein: CASSRQGAVNEQFF
J gene: TRBJ2-7; clone size: NA; V gene: TRBV5-1; CDR3 protein: CASSLGQGEPYEQYF
J gene: TRBJ1-1; clone size: NA; V gene: TRBV7-2; CDR3 protein: CASSFTGTKGWTEAFF
J gene: TRBJ1-1; clone size: NA; V gene: TRBV5-1; CDR3 protein: CASRPGEQEGNTEAFF
J gene: TRBJ1-3; clone size: once; V gene: TRBV5-1; CDR3 protein: CASSPENDKRIQSSGNTIYF
J gene: TRBJ2-2; clone size: NA; V gene: TRBV7-2; CDR3 protein: CASSLLATGELFF
J gene: TRBJ1-4; clone size: NA; V gene: TRBV4-3; CDR3 protein: CASSPDRGLATNEKLFF
J gene: TRBJ2-5; clone size: once; V gene: TRBV5-1; CDR3 protein: CASSLRGGGETQYF
J gene: TRBJ2-3; clone size: NA; V gene: TRBV6-5; CDR3 protein: CASSYGQGSADTQYF
J gene: TRBJ2-3; clone size: NA; V gene: TRBV11-2; CDR3 protein: CASSLVLASDTQYF
J gene: TRBJ2-1; clone size: NA; V gene: TRBV19; CDR3 protein: CAINLGNEQFF
J gene: TRBJ1-1; clone size: NA; V gene: TRBV28; CDR3 protein: CASSFHAGMNTEAFF
J gene: TRBJ2-7; clone size: NA; V gene: TRBV7-2; CDR3 protein: CASSPPAGPSYEQYF
J gene: TRBJ1-6; clone size: NA; V gene: TRBV6-1; CDR3 protein: CASQKDRGNSPLHF
J gene: TRBJ1-1; clone size: NA; V gene: TRBV18; CDR3 protein: CASSPAQLFDTEAFF
J gene: TRBJ2-3; clone size: NA; V gene: TRBV7-9; CDR3 protein: CASSSKGGETSPDTQYF
J gene: TRBJ2-2; clone size: NA; V gene: TRBV7-9; CDR3 protein: CASSQFQGVGELFF
J gene: TRBJ1-2; clone size: NA; V gene: TRBV7-2; CDR3 protein: CASSPPKDSFLIGYTF
J gene: TRBJ2-3; clone size: NA; V gene: TRBV28; CDR3 protein: CASSLDWIFTDTQYF
J gene: TRBJ2-3; clone size: NA; V gene: TRBV4-1; CDR3 protein: CASSQERQSTDTQYF
J gene: TRBJ1-5; clone size: NA; V gene: TRBV6-6; CDR3 protein: CASSPETPLSNQPQHF
J gene: TRBJ2-3; clone size: NA; V gene: TRBV27; CDR3 protein: CASSGGLTDTQYF
J gene: TRBJ2-5; clone size: NA; V gene: TRBV7-3; CDR3 protein: CASSLTGRQETQYF
J gene: TRBJ2-4; clone size: NA; V gene: TRBV19; CDR3 protein: CASSAGRRSLAKNIQYF
J gene: TRBJ1-2; clone size: once; V gene: TRBV5-1; CDR3 protein: CASSLAGVPIYGYTF
J gene: TRBJ2-1; clone size: NA; V gene: TRBV7-2; CDR3 protein: CASSLRRVRDHNEQFF
J gene: TRBJ1-2; clone size: NA; V gene: TRBV7-2; CDR3 protein: CASSLTGPTRGNYGYTF
J gene: TRBJ1-6; clone size: NA; V gene: TRBV10-1; CDR3 protein: CASSADRNSPLHF
J gene: TRBJ1-1; clone size: NA; V gene: TRBV29-1; CDR3 protein: CSVPANTEAFF
J gene: TRBJ2-1; clone size: NA; V gene: TRBV6-5; CDR3 protein: CASSPTGNNEQFF
J gene: TRBJ2-1; clone size: NA; V gene: TRBV28; CDR3 protein: CASSWLPWSHPYNEQFF
J gene: TRBJ2-3; clone size: NA; V gene: TRBV4-1; CDR3 protein: CASSQDGCGPGGPGDTQYF
J gene: TRBJ2-2; clone size: NA; V gene: TRBV14; CDR3 protein: CASSQFTGELFF
J gene: TRBJ2-7; clone size: NA; V gene: TRBV7-2; CDR3 protein: CASSLRQGRDEQYF
J gene: TRBJ2-7; clone size: NA; V gene: TRBV5-8; CDR3 protein: CASSFILYEQYF
J gene: TRBJ2-1; clone size: once; V gene: TRBV7-6; CDR3 protein: CASSLGDRDYNEQFF
J gene: TRBJ2-2; clone size: NA; V gene: TRBV12-5; CDR3 protein: CASGLEPKLAAGTGELFF
J gene: TRBJ2-7; clone size: NA; V gene: TRBV13; CDR3 protein: CASSTRQSYWDEQYF
J gene: TRBJ2-3; clone size: NA; V gene: TRBV5-4; CDR3 protein: CASNPGTRRSDTQYF
J gene: TRBJ1-1; clone size: NA; V gene: TRBV6-1; CDR3 protein: CASSWTGYIHTEAFF
J gene: TRBJ2-7; clone size: NA; V gene: TRBV5-1; CDR3 protein: CASVGDHEQYF
J gene: TRBJ2-3; clone size: NA; V gene: TRBV7-9; CDR3 protein: CASSPRGGITDTQYF